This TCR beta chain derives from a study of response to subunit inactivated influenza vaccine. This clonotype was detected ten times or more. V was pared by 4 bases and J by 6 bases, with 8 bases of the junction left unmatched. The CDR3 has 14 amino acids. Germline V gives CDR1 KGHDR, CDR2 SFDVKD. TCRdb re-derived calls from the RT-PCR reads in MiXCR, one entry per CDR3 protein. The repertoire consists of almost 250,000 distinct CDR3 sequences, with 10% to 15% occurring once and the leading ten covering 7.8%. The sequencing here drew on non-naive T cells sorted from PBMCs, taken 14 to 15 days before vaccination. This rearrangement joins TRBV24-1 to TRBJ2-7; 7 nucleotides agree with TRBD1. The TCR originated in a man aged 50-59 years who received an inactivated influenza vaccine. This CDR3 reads CATSEPGTAAEQYF. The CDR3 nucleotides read TGTGCCACCAGTGAACCCGGGACAGCTGCCGAGCAGTACTTC.